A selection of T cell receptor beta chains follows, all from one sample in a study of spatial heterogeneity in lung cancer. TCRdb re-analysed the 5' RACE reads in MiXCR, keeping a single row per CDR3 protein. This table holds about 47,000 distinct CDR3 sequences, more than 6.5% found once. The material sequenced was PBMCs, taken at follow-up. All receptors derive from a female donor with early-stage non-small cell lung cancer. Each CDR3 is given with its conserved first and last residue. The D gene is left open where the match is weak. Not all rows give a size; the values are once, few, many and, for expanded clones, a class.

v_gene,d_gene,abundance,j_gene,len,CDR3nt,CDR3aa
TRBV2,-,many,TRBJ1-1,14,-,CASILGGFDTEAFF
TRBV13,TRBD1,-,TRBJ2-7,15,TGTGCCAGCAGCTCCAATTTTGGGACAGGAGGTGAGCAGTACTTC,CASSSNFGTGGEQYF
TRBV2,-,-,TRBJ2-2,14,TGTGCCAGCAGTGTAACTTCCAACACCGGGGAGCTGTTTTTT,CASSVTSNTGELFF
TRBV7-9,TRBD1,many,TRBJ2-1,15,TGTGCCAGCAGCTTAGGGGGGACAGGTGGCAATGAGCAGTTCTTC,CASSLGGTGGNEQFF
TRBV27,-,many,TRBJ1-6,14,TGTGCCAGCAGTCCCGGACAGTTTAATTCACCCCTCCACTTT,CASSPGQFNSPLHF
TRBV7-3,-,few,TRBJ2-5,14,TGTGCCAGCAGCTCGGACGGCCCGTTAGAGACCCAGTACTTC,CASSSDGPLETQYF
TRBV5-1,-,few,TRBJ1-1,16,TGCGCCAGCAGCCTACAGGGTCCTATCGCGGGCACTGAAGCTTTCTTT,CASSLQGPIAGTEAFF
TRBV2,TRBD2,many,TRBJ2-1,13,TGTGCCAGCAGGACTAGCGGGGGGATTGAGCAGTTCTTC,CASRTSGGIEQFF
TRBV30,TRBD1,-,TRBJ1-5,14,TGTGCCTGGAGTGGACAGGGCAGCAATCAGCCCCAGCATTTT,CAWSGQGSNQPQHF
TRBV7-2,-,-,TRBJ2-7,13,TGTGCCAGCAGCCCCCCCGCCGGATACGAGCAGTACTTC,CASSPPAGYEQYF
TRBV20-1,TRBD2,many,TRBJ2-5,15,TGCAGTGCTAGGATGCCTAGCGGGGACCAAGAGACCCAGTACTTC,CSARMPSGDQETQYF
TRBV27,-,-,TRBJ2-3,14,TGTGCCAGCAGTTTTAACAGGGAGGGAGATACGCAGTATTTT,CASSFNREGDTQYF
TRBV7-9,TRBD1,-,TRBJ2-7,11,TGTGCCAGCAGCTCAGGGGGCGAGCAGTACTTC,CASSSGGEQYF
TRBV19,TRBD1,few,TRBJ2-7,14,TGTGCCAGTAGCCCACAGGGGTCTCCGTGGGAGCAGTACTTC,CASSPQGSPWEQYF
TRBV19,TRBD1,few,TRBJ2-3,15,TGTGCCAGTAGAACCTCGACAGGGGGCACAGATACGCAGTATTTT,CASRTSTGGTDTQYF
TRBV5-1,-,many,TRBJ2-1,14,TGCGCCAGCAGCCCCGGGGGATTTCGGGGTGAGCAGTTCTTC,CASSPGGFRGEQFF
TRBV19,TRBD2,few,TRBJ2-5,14,TGTGCCAGTAGAAGAGCGGGGGGGGAAGAGACCCAGTACTTC,CASRRAGGEETQYF
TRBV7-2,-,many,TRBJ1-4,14,TGTGCCAGCAGCTTAGGGCAACCTAGGGGTGAACTGTTTTTT,CASSLGQPRGELFF
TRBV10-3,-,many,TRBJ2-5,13,TGTGCCATCAGTGAAAGTAACGGTGAGACCCAGTACTTC,CAISESNGETQYF
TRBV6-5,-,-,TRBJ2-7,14,TGTGCCAGCAGGAGACAGAAGGGCCCTTTCGAGCAGTACTTC,CASRRQKGPFEQYF
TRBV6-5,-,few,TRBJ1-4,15,TGTGCCAGCAGTTACGGGTCCACTAGTAATGAAAAACTGTTTTTT,CASSYGSTSNEKLFF
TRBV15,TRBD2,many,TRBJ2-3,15,TGTGCCACCAGCAGAGGGCTAGCGGGAGGGGATACGCAGTATTTT,CATSRGLAGGDTQYF
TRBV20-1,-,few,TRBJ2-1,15,TGCAGTGCTAGAGGGGGAGCAGGCTCATACAATGAGCAGTTCTTC,CSARGGAGSYNEQFF
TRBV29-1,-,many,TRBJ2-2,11,TGCAGCGTTGAAAACCCCGGGGAGCTGTTTTTT,CSVENPGELFF
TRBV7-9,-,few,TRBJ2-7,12,TGTGCCAGCAGCTTCCAAGAGGGCGAGCAGTACTTC,CASSFQEGEQYF